Each of the 30 T cell receptor beta chains below was sequenced from the same sample in a study of blood T cells in healthy people across ages. Sample-barcoded 5' priming and a J-beta primer mix drove a second PCR of 7 to 11 cycles. One entry per CDR3 protein results from TCRdb running MiXCR on the 5' RACE reads. The sample lists roughly 1,700,000 distinct CDR3 sequences, roughly 27% occurring once. Material for sequencing was blood. The source is a woman aged 25 to 45 in good health.

V is TRBV2 and J is TRBJ2-3; D might be TRBD2 (5 bases). The CDR3 is 14 residues long. V lost 6 bases, J lost 3 bases, and 13 bases lay in between. Germline values: CDR1 SNHLY, CDR2 FYNNEI. CDR3 sequence: CASSRHEGTDTQYF. Written as DNA, the CDR3 is TGTGCCAGCAGCCGCCACGAGGGAACAGATACGCAGTATTTT.

V usage is TRBV10-3 and J usage is TRBJ2-3; D perhaps matches TRBD2 (5 bases). In germline, CDR1 is ENHRY, CDR2 SYGVKD. There are 16 residues in the CDR3. Trimming cost V 6 bases and J 0 bases, with 16 bases left between them. CDR3 in DNA: TGTGCCATCAGGGGTGACTCGGGGATGAGCACAGATACGCAGTATTTT. Its protein is CAIRGDSGMSTDTQYF.

This clonotype was counted at least ten times. The chain is built from TRBV7-6 and TRBJ1-6; D ambiguous. Trimming shortened V by 1 base and J by 7 bases, and 11 bases separated the two germline ends. Germline V lookup: CDR1 SGHVS, CDR2 FNYEAQ. The length of the CDR3 is 15 residues. CDR3 amino acids: CASSLGREGNSPLHF. The DNA for the CDR3 is TGTGCCAGCAGCTTAGGGCGAGAGGGAAATTCACCCCTCCACTTT.

Of note for this clonotype: This could be a read error, since a much larger clone is one nucleotide away. The J gene is TRBJ2-1, the V gene TRBV5-1; possibly TRBD1 or TRBD2 for D (6 bases each). The DNA end lines up better with TRBJ2-7; the J call may be wrong. The CDR3 loop spans 16 amino acids. Germline CDR1 reads SGHRS; CDR2 reads YFSETQ. CDR3 bases: TGCGCCAGCAGCTTGTCCCCCGGGGGCTCCTACAATGAGCAGTACTTC. It specifies CASSLSPGGSYNEQYF.

The sample holds many counts of this clonotype. This chain uses TRBV10-3 with TRBJ2-1, with D maybe TRBD2 (5 bases). The ends were cut back, 3 bases at V and 3 bases at J, with 12 bases in the middle. This CDR3 has 15 residues. CDR1 and CDR2 (germline): ENHRY, SYGVKD. This CDR3 is CAISDTAGGYNEQFF. In DNA form, the CDR3 reads TGTGCCATCAGTGACACGGCGGGCGGCTACAATGAGCAGTTCTTC.

The chain joins TRBV18 to TRBJ1-5, with D uncertain. V dropped 4 bases and J dropped 2 bases, with 12 bases sitting between them. The CDR3 loop spans 15 amino acids. Germline assignment: CDR1 KGHSH and CDR2 LQKENI. CDR3: CASSQDGVRNQPQHF. CDR3 DNA sequence: TGTGCCAGCTCACAAGACGGGGTTCGCAATCAGCCCCAGCATTTT.

This clonotype showed up just a few times. The chain combines TRBV10-3 with TRBJ1-2; D is ambiguous. With 8 bases removed from V and 7 bases from J, the gap between germline ends came to 17 bases. The CDR3 has 13 residues. Germline values: CDR1 ENHRY, CDR2 SYGVKD. The chain's CDR3 is CAIFKDSGFGYTF. In nucleotides, the CDR3 is TGTGCCATCTTTAAAGACTCCGGGTTTGGCTACACCTTC.

CDR3 DNA sequence: TGTGCCAGCAGTTACGGGCGGGAGGCCAACGATGAGCAGTTCTTC. This encodes CASSYGREANDEQFF. The V gene is TRBV6-6, the J gene TRBJ2-1; 8 bases line up with TRBD2. In germline, CDR1 is MNHNY, CDR2 SVGAGI (reference sequence). The V gene end was trimmed by 2 bases and the J gene end by 8 bases; junction bases not matched to a gene: 8. This CDR3 has 15 amino acids.

The genes are TRBV5-1 and TRBJ2-1; possibly TRBD1 for D (5 bases). The DNA end favors TRBJ2-7, so the J call may be wrong. This CDR3 contains 15 residues. From germline, CDR1 is SGHRS and CDR2 YFSETQ. The CDR3 sequence is CASSLRQGTYNEQYF. The CDR3 bases are TGCGCCAGCAGCTTGAGGCAGGGCACCTACAATGAGCAGTACTTC.

This clonotype was detected only a few times. The chain has TRBV4-1 and TRBJ2-3; D gene unclear. Germline lookup yields CDR1 MGHRA and CDR2 YSYEKL. The CDR3 loop spans 15 amino acids. With 7 bases removed from V and 4 bases from J, the gap between germline ends came to 18 bases. The CDR3: CASIHADPPPDTQYF. CDR3 nucleotides: TGCGCCAGCATCCACGCGGACCCCCCCCCAGATACGCAGTATTTT.

This clonotype was found a few times. The genes are TRBV24-1 and TRBJ2-4; TRBD1 matches at 9 bases. This CDR3 contains 16 residues. The V gene end was trimmed by 3 bases and the J gene end by 6 bases; junction bases not matched to a gene: 8. Germline CDR1 is KGHDR and CDR2 is SFDVKD. The CDR3 coding sequence is TGTGCCACCAGTGATCCTATGACAGGGGGTTCAAACATTCAGTACTTC. Translating gives CATSDPMTGGSNIQYF.

The CDR3 is CSGSPGGTGVHEQYF. In DNA form, the CDR3 reads TGCAGTGGTAGCCCCGGCGGGACAGGGGTTCACGAGCAGTACTTC. The chain is built from TRBV20-1 and TRBJ2-7; 10 bases match TRBD1. The trim removed 7 bases at V and 5 bases at J, leaving 14 bases unmatched. Germline CDR1 and CDR2: DFQATT and SNEGSKA (reference sequence). The CDR3 has 15 amino acids.

This clonotype was found many times. The genes are TRBV12-3 or TRBV12-4 and TRBJ2-3, with TRBD2 matching over 10 bases. The CDR3 is 17 residues long. V shed 4 bases and J 2 bases; nucleotides not matched to a gene: 9. DNA for the CDR3: TGTGCCAGCAGTTCCCCTAGCGGGAGTCCAAACACAGATACGCAGTATTTT. Translation: CASSSPSGSPNTDTQYF.

The chain is built from TRBV6-5 and TRBJ2-5; maybe TRBD2 (5 bases). Germline V CDR1 and CDR2: MNHEY, SVGAGI. This CDR3 spans 12 amino acids. Trimming removed 6 bases at V and 8 bases at J, with 13 bases between. The CDR3 loop reads CASSNTRATQYF. The DNA of the CDR3 is TGTGCCAGCAGCAACACTAGAGCTACCCAGTACTTC.

The chain is built from TRBV5-1 and TRBJ2-5, with 7 positions matching TRBD2. The germline gives CDR1 SGHRS, CDR2 YFSETQ. This CDR3 comprises 17 residues. Trimming cost V 0 bases and J 4 bases; bases outside gene matches: 12. The CDR3 sequence is CASSLAPGGPVGETQYF. Here the CDR3 DNA reads TGCGCCAGCAGCTTGGCCCCGGGAGGCCCCGTCGGAGAGACCCAGTACTTC.

As regards this clonotype: Lacking the conserved final phenylalanine or tryptophan, this CDR3 likely reflects a read error. This chain links TRBV7-3 with TRBJ2-5; perhaps TRBD2 as D (6 bases). V was shortened by 4 bases and J by 4 bases, with 13 bases between the two germline ends. Germline CDR1 and CDR2: SGHTA and FQGTGA. The CDR3 runs to 14 residues. Here the CDR3 DNA reads TGTGCCAGCAGCTCCGGCCGGGAGACAGAGACCCAGTACCTC. Encoded protein: CASSSGRETETQYL.

The chain employs TRBV6-2 or TRBV6-3 and TRBJ2-7; the match to TRBD2 covers 8 bases. The CDR3 length is 16 residues. Germline loops: CDR1 MNHEY, CDR2 SVGEGT. V lost 2 bases and J lost 7; bases outside the gene matches: 13. The CDR3 sequence is CASSYAGAGGQGEQYF. The CDR3 DNA sequence: TGTGCCAGCAGTTACGCTGGCGCGGGGGGCCAAGGAGAGCAGTACTTC.

A word on this clonotype: A clone one base away is much larger, so this may be a read error. The chain is built from TRBV6-5 and TRBJ1-6, with a tentative D call TRBD1 (6 bases). This CDR3 contains 14 residues. CDR1 is MNHEY, CDR2 SVGAGI, per germline. This chain's CDR3 is CTSSYRPGDSPLHF. CDR3 bases: TGTACCAGCAGTTACCGCCCAGGGGATTCACCCCTCCACTTT.

The chain employs TRBV5-1 and TRBJ1-6; the D is unclear. CDR1 SGHRS and CDR2 YFSETQ come from the germline V gene. The CDR3 totals 15 residues. Trimming removed 1 base at V and 7 bases at J, with 12 bases between. CDR3 coding DNA: TGCGCCAGCAGCTTGAGCAGCGGCGCAAATTCACCCCTCCACTTT. Translated, it gives CASSLSSGANSPLHF.

This clonotype was detected only a few times. This chain joins TRBV20-1 and TRBJ1-2, with D tentatively TRBD1 (5 bases). Trimming shortened V by 3 bases and J by 8 bases, and 19 bases separated the two germline ends. Per germline, CDR1 DFQATT and CDR2 SNEGSKA (reference sequence). CDR3 length: 14 amino acids. As DNA, the CDR3 is TGCAGTGCTAGCGCCCCAGGGCAGGGAGAAGGCTACACCTTC. Translated: CSASAPGQGEGYTF.

The chain links TRBV2 to TRBJ2-7; D is ambiguous. V lost 11 bases and J lost 3, with 14 bases in between. This CDR3 region has 12 residues. Looked up from germline, CDR1 is SNHLY and CDR2 is FYNNEI. In DNA, the CDR3 is TGTGCCGGCGACGGAGATGACTACGAGCAGTACTTC. Its translation: CAGDGDDYEQYF.

Details on this clonotype: The junction departs from germline at one end; a sequencing error may be responsible. The chain recombines TRBV28 with TRBJ2-7; a possible D gene is TRBD1 (6 bases). Germline V CDR1 and CDR2: MDHEN, SYDVKM. The CDR3 covers 15 residues. The chain's CDR3 is CTSSSPGQLSYEQYF. The CDR3 DNA is TGCACCAGCAGCTCCCCCGGACAGCTCTCCTACGAGCAGTACTTC.

The chain combines TRBV9 with TRBJ2-3, with unresolved D. The germline gives CDR1 SGDLS, CDR2 YYNGEE. V dropped 4 bases and J dropped 2 bases, with 11 bases sitting between them. The CDR3 is made up of 14 amino acids. CDR3 in DNA: TGTGCCAGCAGCCCAGGATCGGCCACAGATACGCAGTATTTT. This encodes CASSPGSATDTQYF.

This clonotype was picked up many times. The chain recombines TRBV3-1 with TRBJ2-7, with 9 bases fitting TRBD1. V was pared by 5 bases and J by 2 bases, with 10 bases of the junction left unmatched. Per the germline V gene, CDR1 is LGHDT and CDR2 is YNNKEL (reference sequence). The CDR3 totals 16 residues. CDR3 in amino acids: CASSAGPGQGTYEQYF. The DNA for the CDR3 is TGTGCCAGCAGCGCTGGACCGGGACAGGGAACCTACGAGCAGTACTTC.

This clonotype showed up just a few times. The chain couples TRBV5-1 to TRBJ2-1, with TRBD2 as a possible D gene (6 bases). V lost 7 bases, J lost 0 bases, and 17 bases lay in between. The CDR3 has 16 amino acids. Germline V gene sequence: CDR1 SGHRS, CDR2 YFSETQ. The CDR3 sequence is CASRGLAGSSYNEQFF. The DNA of the CDR3 is TGCGCCAGCCGGGGGTTGGCGGGCAGCTCCTACAATGAGCAGTTCTTC.

The chain carries TRBV7-9 and TRBJ2-5, with 8 bases identical to TRBD2. Germline V lookup: CDR1 SEHNR, CDR2 FQNEAQ (reference sequence). V gave up 5 bases and J gave up 5 bases; unmatched junction bases: 10. The CDR3 sequence is 15 residues long. Here the CDR3 DNA reads TGTGCCAGCAGCCCCGTTTTCGGGGGGGCGGAGACCCAGTACTTC. It translates to CASSPVFGGAETQYF.

Of note for this clonotype: With a much larger clone just one base away, this may be a read error. J is TRBJ2-7 and V is TRBV20-1; D unresolved. From germline, CDR1 is DFQATT and CDR2 SNEGSKA (reference sequence). The CDR3 extends over 13 amino acids. Trimming pared 2 bases from V and 2 bases from J, leaving 10 bases between. CDR3 in DNA: TGCAGTGCTAGATATCGAGGCCCCTACGAGCAGTACTTC. The encoded protein is CSARYRGPYEQYF.

The chain uses TRBV2 and TRBJ2-5, with D tentatively TRBD1 (5 bases). The CDR3 extends over 12 amino acids. V shed 4 bases and J shed 5 bases, with 8 bases lying between them. Germline V CDR1 and CDR2: SNHLY, FYNNEI. In nucleotides, the CDR3 is TGTGCCAGCAGTGGGGGCTGGGAGACCCAGTACTTC. The encoded protein is CASSGGWETQYF.

There are a few counts of this clonotype. J is TRBJ2-3 and V is TRBV7-2, with D hard to call. The ends were cut back, 3 bases at V and 4 bases at J, with 11 bases in the middle. Germline assignment: CDR1 SGHTA and CDR2 FQGNSA. This CDR3 has 14 residues. The CDR3 DNA is TGTGCCAGCAGCTTTAGAACGGAGTCAGATACGCAGTATTTT. Translation: CASSFRTESDTQYF.

J is TRBJ2-7 and V is TRBV30, with 8 bases lining up with TRBD2. V dropped 4 bases and J dropped 6; count of bases not matched to a gene: 8. Germline V gene sequence: CDR1 GTSNPN, CDR2 SVGIG (reference sequence). CDR3 length: 13 residues. The CDR3 region has the DNA TGTGCCTGGAAGGGGGGACTAGTTGGCGAGCAGTACTTC. Translated: CAWKGGLVGEQYF.